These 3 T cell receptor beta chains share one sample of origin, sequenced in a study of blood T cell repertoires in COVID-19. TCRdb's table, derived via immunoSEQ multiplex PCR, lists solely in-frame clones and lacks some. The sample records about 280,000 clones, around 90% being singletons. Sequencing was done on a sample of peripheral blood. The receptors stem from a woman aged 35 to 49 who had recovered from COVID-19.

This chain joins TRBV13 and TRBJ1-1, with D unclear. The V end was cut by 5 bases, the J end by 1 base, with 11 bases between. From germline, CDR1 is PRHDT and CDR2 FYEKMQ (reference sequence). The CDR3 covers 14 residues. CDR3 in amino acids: CASSPLGANTEAFF. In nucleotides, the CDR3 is TGTGCCAGCAGCCCCTTGGGCGCGAACACTGAAGCTTTCTTT.

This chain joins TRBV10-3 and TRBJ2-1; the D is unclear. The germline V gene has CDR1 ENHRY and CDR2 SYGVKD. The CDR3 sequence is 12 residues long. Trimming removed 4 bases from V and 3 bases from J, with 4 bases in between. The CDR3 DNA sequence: TGTGCCATCAGTGGAGACTACAATGAGCAGTTCTTC. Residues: CAISGDYNEQFF.

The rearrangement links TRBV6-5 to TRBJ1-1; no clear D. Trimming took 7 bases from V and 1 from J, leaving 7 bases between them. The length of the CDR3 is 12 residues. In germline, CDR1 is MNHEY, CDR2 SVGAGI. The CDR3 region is CASTHKNTEAFF. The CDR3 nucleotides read TGTGCCAGCACCCACAAGAACACTGAAGCTTTCTTT.